The 29 T cell receptor beta chains presented below share a single source sample, sequenced in a study of cytomegalovirus exposure and HLA in healthy donors. In the PCR, 60 Vbeta and 13 Jbeta primers were used. The assay was immunoSEQ multiplex PCR, and TCRdb's table has in-frame clones only and misses some. In the table there are over 200,000 clones, roughly 87% of which are singletons. Material: PBMCs. Receptors originate from a woman in her thirties or forties in good health and CMV-seropositive.

The chain employs TRBV7-2 and TRBJ1-1; D possibly corresponds to TRBD1 (6 bases). This CDR3 has 13 residues. Germline assignment: CDR1 SGHTA and CDR2 FQGNSA. The ends were cut back, 5 bases at V and 10 bases at J, with 17 bases in the middle. The CDR3 DNA sequence: TGTGCCAGCAGCGAGTCAGGGGTTGGGGTAGCTTTCTTT. This codes for CASSESGVGVAFF.

V gene TRBV6-1 combines with J gene TRBJ2-1; possibly TRBD1 for D (6 bases). Trimming left V 6 bases short and J 7 bases short, with 13 bases between. Looked up from germline, CDR1 is MNHNS and CDR2 is SASEGT. This CDR3 is built from 13 residues. The CDR3 loop reads CASRQTGINEQFF. In DNA, the CDR3 is TGTGCCAGCAGACAGACAGGCATAAATGAGCAGTTCTTC.

The chain carries TRBV18 and TRBJ1-1; D is undetermined. Trimming removed 1 base at V and 1 base at J, with 10 bases between. CDR1 and CDR2 (germline): KGHSH, LQKENI. This CDR3 is built from 15 residues. Here the CDR3 reads CASSPQSHRNTEAFF. As DNA, the CDR3 is TGTGCCAGCTCACCACAATCCCACAGGAACACTGAAGCTTTCTTT.

This chain connects TRBV9 to TRBJ1-6, with TRBD1 matching over 10 bases. Germline assignment: CDR1 SGDLS and CDR2 YYNGEE. The CDR3 extends over 15 amino acids. Trimming at V came to 2 bases and at J to 9 bases, leaving 5 bases not matched to a gene. Written as DNA, the CDR3 is TGTGCCAGCAGCGTCTCAGGGACAGGGGTTTCACCCCTCCACTTT. Translating it yields CASSVSGTGVSPLHF.

The V and J genes are TRBV6-5 and TRBJ2-5; 9 positions agree with TRBD1. After removal of 5 bases from V and 5 bases from J, the junction contained 9 bases not matched to a gene. The CDR3 spans 15 residues. CDR1 and CDR2 (germline): MNHEY, SVGAGI. The CDR3 loop is CASSTPTGGGETQYF. As DNA, the CDR3 is TGTGCCAGCAGTACGCCGACAGGGGGTGGGGAGACCCAGTACTTC.

The chain recombines TRBV10-3 with TRBJ2-3; 8 bases agree with TRBD2. Losses at the gene ends were 0 bases for V and 4 bases for J; bases not matched to a gene: 9. This CDR3 has 17 amino acids. Germline V gene data show CDR1 as ENHRY and CDR2 as SYGVKD. The CDR3 loop reads CAISESSTSGGADTQYF. CDR3 coding DNA: TGTGCCATCAGTGAGTCGAGTACTAGCGGTGGAGCAGATACGCAGTATTTT.

The V gene is TRBV5-8, the J gene TRBJ2-4; 9 bases align to TRBD1. The CDR3 sequence is 14 residues long. The V gene end was trimmed by 5 bases and the J gene end by 8 bases; junction bases not matched to a gene: 8. Germline CDR1 is SGHTS and CDR2 is YDEGEE. The CDR3 is CASRLTGGEYIQYF. As DNA, the CDR3 is TGTGCCAGCAGACTGACAGGGGGAGAGTACATTCAGTACTTC.

Comments on this clone: Sequence at one end of the junction differs from germline and may be a read error. The chain joins TRBV7-2 to TRBJ1-4, with TRBD1 matching over 11 bases. There are 15 residues in the CDR3. Germline values: CDR1 SGHTA, CDR2 FQGNSA. CDR3 protein: CDSSLGQGEVAKLFF. In DNA form, the CDR3 reads TGTGACAGCAGCTTGGGACAGGGGGAAGTTGCAAAACTGTTTTTT. Combining the CDR3 with reference TRBV7-2 and TRBJ1-4 gives the whole variable domain GAGVSQSPSNKVTEKGKDVELRCDPISGHTALYWYRQSLGQGLEFLIYFQGNSAPDKSGLPSDRFSAERTGGSVSTLTIQRTQQEDSAVYLCDSSLGQGEVAKLFFGSGTQLSVL.

The rearrangement uses TRBV25-1 and TRBJ1-5, with D possibly being TRBD1 (5 bases). The CDR3 consists of 13 residues. CDR1 MGHDK and CDR2 SYGVNS come from the germline V gene. V gave up 3 bases and J gave up 3 bases, with 6 bases separating them. CDR3: CASSDRVNQPQHF. The CDR3 DNA reads TGTGCCAGCAGTGACAGGGTCAATCAGCCCCAGCATTTT.

This rearrangement joins TRBV5-5 to TRBJ2-5, with 7 bases lining up with TRBD1. Germline CDR1 and CDR2: SGHKS and YYEKEE (reference sequence). This CDR3 is 16 amino acids long. V lost 0 bases to trimming and J lost 0 bases; unmatched junction nucleotides: 5. The CDR3 coding sequence is TGTGCCAGCAGCTTGGGGGGACAGCGAAACCAAGAGACCCAGTACTTC. Its protein is CASSLGGQRNQETQYF.

The genes are TRBV10-3 and TRBJ1-2; no clear D gene. The CDR3 loop spans 14 amino acids. Germline loops: CDR1 ENHRY, CDR2 SYGVKD. With 8 bases removed from V and 5 bases from J, the gap between germline ends came to 18 bases. The CDR3: CAIYGGPTIYGYTF. The CDR3 region has the DNA TGTGCCATCTACGGCGGCCCGACTATTTATGGCTACACCTTC.

The CDR3 loop is CASSLPGTGSTDTQYF. CDR3 nucleotides: TGTGCCAGCAGCTTACCCGGGACAGGGAGCACAGATACGCAGTATTTT. The chain carries TRBV7-9 and TRBJ2-3; 9 nucleotides match TRBD1. CDR3 length: 16 residues. J gave up 0 bases and V 2 bases, and 3 bases lay outside the gene matches. The germline V gene encodes CDR1 SEHNR and CDR2 FQNEAQ (reference sequence).

The gene calls are TRBV7-2 and TRBJ1-2, with 7 bases fitting TRBD1. V trimming: 5 bases; J trimming: 3 bases; junction bases outside the gene matches: 15. The CDR3 extends over 17 amino acids. From germline, CDR1 is SGHTA and CDR2 FQGNSA. CDR3 sequence (DNA): TGTGCCAGCAGCGCCGAATCCTTGACAGGGACTCACTATGGCTACACCTTC. This gives the protein CASSAESLTGTHYGYTF.

V and J are TRBV6-6 and TRBJ2-6; D uncertain. There are 13 residues in the CDR3. The germline V gene encodes CDR1 MNHNY and CDR2 SVGAGI (reference sequence). The germline V and J ends were trimmed by 8 bases and 1 base, with 6 bases remaining between them. The CDR3 region is CASGESGANVLTF. The CDR3, as DNA: TGTGCCAGCGGAGAATCTGGGGCCAACGTCCTGACTTTC.

V gene TRBV6-5 combines with J gene TRBJ1-3, with 10 bases lining up with TRBD1. CDR1 is MNHEY, CDR2 SVGAGI, per germline. V dropped 6 bases and J dropped 8; count of bases not matched to a gene: 7. This CDR3 has 14 residues. The CDR3 DNA is TGTGCCAGCAGCTCCGGACAGGGGGGAGACACCATATATTTT. Encoded protein: CASSSGQGGDTIYF.

The rearrangement links TRBV2 to TRBJ2-7, with 7 bases fitting TRBD2. The germline V gene has CDR1 SNHLY and CDR2 FYNNEI. V was pared by 8 bases and J by 6 bases, with 10 bases of the junction left unmatched. This CDR3 has 13 amino acids. The CDR3 nucleotides read TGTGCCAGCTCGAAAGCGGGACCAATCGAGCAGTACTTC. Translated: CASSKAGPIEQYF.

The count of this clone is one. This chain links TRBV4-2 with TRBJ2-5; weak D call: TRBD1 (6 bases). The V end was cut by 0 bases, the J end by 3 bases, with 11 bases between. CDR3 length: 15 residues. Germline-derived CDR1 and CDR2 are LGHNA and YNFKEQ. CDR3 in amino acids: CASSQDDRLKETQYF. As DNA, the CDR3 is TGTGCCAGCAGCCAAGACGACAGGCTCAAAGAGACCCAGTACTTC.

This clone was recorded only once. This chain uses TRBV6-4 with TRBJ1-1; the D is unclear. Germline assignment: CDR1 MRHNA and CDR2 SNTAGT. V lost 6 bases and J lost 1, with 9 bases in between. The CDR3 contains 13 residues. This chain's CDR3 is CASRVQENTEAFF. Written as DNA, the CDR3 is TGTGCCAGCAGAGTTCAGGAGAACACTGAAGCTTTCTTT.

This clone was counted once. The CDR3 sequence: CASSSAGLGFEQYF. The DNA of the CDR3 is TGTGCCAGCAGTTCGGCGGGATTGGGTTTCGAGCAGTACTTC. The chain joins TRBV6-6 to TRBJ2-7, with TRBD2 as a possible D gene (6 bases). Germline values: CDR1 MNHNY, CDR2 SVGAGI (reference sequence). The CDR3 loop spans 14 amino acids. V shed 4 bases and J shed 6 bases, with 16 bases lying between them.

This clone was recorded a few times. The rearrangement links TRBV7-9 to TRBJ1-4; TRBD1 matches 10 bases. The V gene's germline CDR1 is SEHNR and CDR2 FQNEAQ (reference sequence). The CDR3 is made up of 14 amino acids. V trimming: 5 bases; J trimming: 8 bases; junction bases outside the gene matches: 5. CDR3 sequence reads: CASSRGQGVEKLFF. The CDR3 DNA sequence: TGTGCCAGCAGCCGAGGACAGGGGGTAGAAAAACTGTTTTTT.

This chain joins TRBV4-1 and TRBJ1-5; D not resolved. The V and J ends lost 4 bases and 1 base respectively, with 8 bases between them. The CDR3 is made up of 14 amino acids. CDR1 and CDR2 (germline): MGHRA, YSYEKL. This CDR3 is CASSPLFSNQPQHF. The CDR3 region has the DNA TGCGCCAGCAGCCCCCTGTTCAGCAATCAGCCCCAGCATTTT.

This clone was recorded a few times. V is TRBV2 and J is TRBJ1-1; 8 nucleotides match TRBD1. The CDR3 runs 13 residues. After removal of 8 bases from V and 5 bases from J, the junction contained 7 bases not matched to a gene. CDR1 is SNHLY and CDR2 is FYNNEI in the germline V gene. In DNA form, the CDR3 reads TGTGCCAGCGGGGGTCGACAGGGGACTGAAGCTTTCTTT. Translation gives CASGGRQGTEAFF.

A word on this clone: The junction does not match germline at one end; this may be a read error. The chain couples TRBV10-3 to TRBJ2-1, with 9 bases fitting TRBD1. Germline CDR1 and CDR2: ENHRY and SYGVKD. CDR3 length: 16 amino acids. The CDR3 region has the DNA TGTGCCATCAGTGAGCCCGGGACAGGGAGGAACAATGGGCAGTTCTTC. Residues: CAISEPGTGRNNGQFF.

The CDR3 DNA reads TGTGCCAGCAGCACCCAAGGACTTACAGGGCCATGGCAGTTCTTC. Encoded protein: CASSTQGLTGPWQFF. This chain uses TRBV13 with TRBJ2-1, with D tentatively TRBD1 (6 bases). The CDR3 runs to 15 residues. Germline V gene sequence: CDR1 PRHDT, CDR2 FYEKMQ (reference sequence). Trimming removed 5 bases from V and 12 bases from J, with 23 bases in between.

This chain links TRBV5-6 with TRBJ2-7; 8 bases agree with TRBD2. V gave up 4 bases and J gave up 0 bases; unmatched junction bases: 6. CDR3 length equals 15 residues. CDR1 is SGHDT and CDR2 is YYEEEE in the germline V gene. The CDR3 region is CASSEAGASSYEQYF. DNA of the CDR3: TGTGCCAGCAGCGAAGCGGGGGCTTCCTCCTACGAGCAGTACTTC.

This rearrangement joins TRBV19 to TRBJ1-3, with TRBD1 matching 7 bases. CDR3 length: 15 amino acids. Trimming cost V 7 bases and J 0 bases; bases outside gene matches: 6. The V gene's germline CDR1 is LNHDA and CDR2 SQIVND (reference sequence). The CDR3 DNA reads TGTGCCAGTACTGGACAGGCTGGCTCTGGAAACACCATATATTTT. This codes for CASTGQAGSGNTIYF.

In its sample, this clone was seen a few times. The chain employs TRBV6-1 and TRBJ2-3, with a weak D call TRBD2 (5 bases). In germline, CDR1 is MNHNS, CDR2 SASEGT. V was cut by 4 bases and J by 2 bases, with 10 bases left in between. This CDR3 contains 14 residues. The CDR3 spells CASSAGFHTDTQYF. DNA for the CDR3: TGTGCCAGCAGTGCGGGGTTTCACACAGATACGCAGTATTTT.

The chain carries TRBV10-2 and TRBJ2-1, with D maybe TRBD1 (5 bases). With 6 bases removed from V and 2 bases from J, the gap between germline ends came to 14 bases. Germline assignment: CDR1 WSHSY and CDR2 SAAADI. This CDR3 spans 15 amino acids. Here the CDR3 reads CASRLGLNPYNEQFF. DNA for the CDR3: TGCGCCAGCAGATTGGGGCTGAATCCCTACAATGAGCAGTTCTTC.

The rearrangement uses TRBV2 and TRBJ1-5; the match to TRBD1 covers 7 bases. Looked up from germline, CDR1 is SNHLY and CDR2 is FYNNEI. CDR3 size: 13 residues. J gave up 7 bases and V 7 bases, and 7 bases lay outside the gene matches. The CDR3 region is CASIRQGDQPQHF. CDR3 DNA: TGTGCCAGCATACGGCAGGGGGACCAGCCCCAGCATTTT.